The clone carrying this T cell receptor beta chain has ten or more counts. The sample originates from a study of T cells in Graves' hyperthyroidism and ophthalmopathy. CDR1 is WSHSY, CDR2 SAAADI, per germline. Trimming removed 2 bases at V and 6 bases at J, with 10 bases between. CDR3 length equals 13 residues. Amplification targeted TCR beta CDR3 regions from RNA transcripts. With the HTBI primer set, the TCR CDR3 went through a first round of RT-PCR. TCRdb redid the calling of the multiplex PCR reads with MiXCR, one entry per CDR3 protein. This sample yields some 510,000 distinct CDR3 sequences, of which about 45% are seen a single time; about 7.9% belongs to the top ten.

The sequence was collected from a woman aged 18-29 years with Graves' hyperthyroidism. Source material: peripheral blood or thyroid tissue (not recorded which). The genes are TRBV10-2 and TRBJ1-1; no firm D call. The CDR3 protein is CASSEVESPEAFF. CDR3 sequence (DNA): TGCGCCAGCAGTGAGGTGGAATCCCCTGAAGCTTTCTTT.